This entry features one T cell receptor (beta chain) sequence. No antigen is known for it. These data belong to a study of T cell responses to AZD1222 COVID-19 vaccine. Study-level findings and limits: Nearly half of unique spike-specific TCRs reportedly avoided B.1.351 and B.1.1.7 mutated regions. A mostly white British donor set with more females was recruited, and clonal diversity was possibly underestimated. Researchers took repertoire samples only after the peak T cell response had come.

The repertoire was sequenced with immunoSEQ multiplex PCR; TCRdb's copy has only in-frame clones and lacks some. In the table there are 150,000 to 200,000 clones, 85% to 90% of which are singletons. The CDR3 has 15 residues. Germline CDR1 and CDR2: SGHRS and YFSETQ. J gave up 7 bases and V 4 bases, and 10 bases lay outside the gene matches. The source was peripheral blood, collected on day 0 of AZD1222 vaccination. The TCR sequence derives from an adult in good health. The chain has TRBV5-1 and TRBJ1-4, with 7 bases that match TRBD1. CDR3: CASSIRTGGGEKLFF. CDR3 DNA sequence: TGCGCCAGCAGCATCCGGACAGGAGGTGGTGAAAAACTGTTTTTT.